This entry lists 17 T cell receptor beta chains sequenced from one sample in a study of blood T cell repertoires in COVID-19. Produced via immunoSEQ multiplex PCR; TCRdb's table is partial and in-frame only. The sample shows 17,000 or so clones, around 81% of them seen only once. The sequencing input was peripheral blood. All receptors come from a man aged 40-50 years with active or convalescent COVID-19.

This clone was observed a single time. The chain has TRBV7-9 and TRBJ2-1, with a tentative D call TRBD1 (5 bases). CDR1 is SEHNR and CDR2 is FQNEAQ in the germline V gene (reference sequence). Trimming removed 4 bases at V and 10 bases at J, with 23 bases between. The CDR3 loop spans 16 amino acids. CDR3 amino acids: CASSSPRVMLFLEQFF. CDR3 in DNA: TGTGCCAGCAGCTCCCCCAGGGTGATGTTGTTCTTGGAGCAGTTCTTC.

The CDR3 spells CASSKTGQGAGNYGYTF. In DNA, the CDR3 is TGTGCCAGCAGTAAGACGGGACAGGGGGCTGGTAACTATGGCTACACCTTC. The rearrangement links TRBV27 to TRBJ1-2; TRBD1 matches 12 bases. This CDR3 region has 17 residues. Trimming at V came to 5 bases and at J to 1 base, leaving 8 bases not matched to a gene. Germline V CDR1 and CDR2: MNHEY, SMNVEV (reference sequence).

CDR3 in amino acids: CASSLLSGGLNEQYF. The DNA for the CDR3 is TGTGCCAGCAGCCTGCTGTCGGGGGGGCTCAACGAGCAGTACTTC. J is TRBJ2-7 and V is TRBV3-1 (or the pseudogene TRBV3-2); 8 nucleotides agree with TRBD2. This CDR3 contains 15 residues. V lost 4 bases and J lost 5; bases outside the gene matches: 10. The germline CDR1 and CDR2 sequences are LGHDT and YNNKEL (reference sequence).

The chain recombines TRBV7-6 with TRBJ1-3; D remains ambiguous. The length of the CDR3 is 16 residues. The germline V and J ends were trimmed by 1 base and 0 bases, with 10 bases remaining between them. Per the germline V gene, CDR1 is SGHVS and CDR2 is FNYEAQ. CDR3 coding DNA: TGTGCCAGCAGCTTAGAGTACAGTCTCTCTGGAAACACCATATATTTT. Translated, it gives CASSLEYSLSGNTIYF.

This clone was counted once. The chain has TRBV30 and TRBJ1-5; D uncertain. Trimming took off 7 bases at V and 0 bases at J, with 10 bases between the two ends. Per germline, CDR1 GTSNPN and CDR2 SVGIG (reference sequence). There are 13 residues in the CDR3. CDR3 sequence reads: CAYRRDSNQPQHF. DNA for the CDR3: TGTGCCTACCGACGGGATAGCAATCAGCCCCAGCATTTT.

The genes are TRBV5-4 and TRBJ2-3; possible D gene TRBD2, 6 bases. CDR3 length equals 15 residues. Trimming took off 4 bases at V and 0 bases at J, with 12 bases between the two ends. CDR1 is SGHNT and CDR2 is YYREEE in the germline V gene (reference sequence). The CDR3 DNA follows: TGTGCCAGCAGCACGGGGGACCGCAGCACAGATACGCAGTATTTT. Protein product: CASSTGDRSTDTQYF.

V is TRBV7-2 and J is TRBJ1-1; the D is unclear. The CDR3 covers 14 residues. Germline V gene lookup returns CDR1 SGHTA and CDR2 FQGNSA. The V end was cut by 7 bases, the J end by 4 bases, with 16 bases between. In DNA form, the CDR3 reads TGTGCCAGCAAGTTGAGGGCCGCGTTCACTGAAGCTTTCTTT. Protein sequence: CASKLRAAFTEAFF. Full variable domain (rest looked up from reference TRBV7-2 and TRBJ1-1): GAGVSQSPSNKVTEKGKDVELRCDPISGHTALYWYRQSLGQGLEFLIYFQGNSAPDKSGLPSDRFSAERTGGSVSTLTIQRTQQEDSAVYLCASKLRAAFTEAFFGQGTRLTVV.

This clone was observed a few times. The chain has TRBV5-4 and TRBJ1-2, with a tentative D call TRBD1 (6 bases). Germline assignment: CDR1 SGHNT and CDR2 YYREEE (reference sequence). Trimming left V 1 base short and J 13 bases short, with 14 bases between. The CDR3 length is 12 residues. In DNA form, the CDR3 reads TGTGCCAGCAGCTTGTCGGACAGAGGGAGCACCTTC. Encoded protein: CASSLSDRGSTF.

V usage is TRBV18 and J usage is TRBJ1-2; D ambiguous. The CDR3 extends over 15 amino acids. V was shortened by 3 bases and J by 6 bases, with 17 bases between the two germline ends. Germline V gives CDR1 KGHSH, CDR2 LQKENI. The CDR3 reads CASSPGAFPYNGYTF. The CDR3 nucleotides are TGTGCCAGCTCACCGGGAGCCTTCCCCTATAATGGCTACACCTTC.

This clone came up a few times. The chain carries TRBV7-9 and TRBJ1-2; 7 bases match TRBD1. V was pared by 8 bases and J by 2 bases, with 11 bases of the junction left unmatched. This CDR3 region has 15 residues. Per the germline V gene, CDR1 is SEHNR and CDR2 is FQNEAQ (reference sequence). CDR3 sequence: CASAQPRGQNYGYTF. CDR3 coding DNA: TGTGCCAGCGCGCAGCCACGGGGACAGAACTATGGCTACACCTTC.

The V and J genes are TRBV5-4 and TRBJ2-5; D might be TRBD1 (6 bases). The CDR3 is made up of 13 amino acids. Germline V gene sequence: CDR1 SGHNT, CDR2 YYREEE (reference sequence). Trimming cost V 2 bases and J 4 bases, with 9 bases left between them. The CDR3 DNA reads TGTGCCAGCAGCTTTACAGGGCTAGAGACCCAGTACTTC. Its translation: CASSFTGLETQYF.

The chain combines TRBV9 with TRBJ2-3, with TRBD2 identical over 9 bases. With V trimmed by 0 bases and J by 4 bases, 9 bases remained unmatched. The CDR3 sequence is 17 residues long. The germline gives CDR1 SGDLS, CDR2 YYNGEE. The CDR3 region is CASSVGYGGGAADTQYF. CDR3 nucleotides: TGTGCCAGCAGCGTAGGGTATGGCGGGGGGGCCGCAGATACGCAGTATTTT.

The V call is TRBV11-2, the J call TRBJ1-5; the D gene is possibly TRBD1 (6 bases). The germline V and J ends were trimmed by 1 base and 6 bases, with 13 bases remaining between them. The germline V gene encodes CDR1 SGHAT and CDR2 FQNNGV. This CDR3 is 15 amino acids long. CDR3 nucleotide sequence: TGTGCCAGCAGCTTAGGTGGGAGGGGGTTTCAGCCCCAGCATTTT. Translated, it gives CASSLGGRGFQPQHF.

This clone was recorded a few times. In DNA, the CDR3 is TGTGCCAGCAGTTTTAACAGTAACTATGGCTACACCTTC. It codes for CASSFNSNYGYTF. V gene TRBV27 combines with J gene TRBJ1-2; no clear D gene. The CDR3 is 13 amino acids. Deletions cut 3 bases from V and 1 base from J, with 6 bases between. Germline V gives CDR1 MNHEY, CDR2 SMNVEV (reference sequence).

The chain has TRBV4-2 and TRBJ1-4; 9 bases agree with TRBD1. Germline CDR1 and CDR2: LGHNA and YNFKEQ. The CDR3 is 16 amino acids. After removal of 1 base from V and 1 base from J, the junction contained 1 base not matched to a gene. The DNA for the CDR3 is TGTGCCAGCAGCCAAGGACAGGGGGTAACTAATGAAAAACTGTTTTTT. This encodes CASSQGQGVTNEKLFF.

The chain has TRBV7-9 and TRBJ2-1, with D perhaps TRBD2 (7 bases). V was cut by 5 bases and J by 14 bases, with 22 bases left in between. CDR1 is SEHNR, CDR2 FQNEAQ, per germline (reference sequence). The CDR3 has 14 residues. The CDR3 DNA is TGTGCCAGCAGCCCATTGGGAGGGGGGTCCTCTGAGTTCTTC. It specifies CASSPLGGGSSEFF.

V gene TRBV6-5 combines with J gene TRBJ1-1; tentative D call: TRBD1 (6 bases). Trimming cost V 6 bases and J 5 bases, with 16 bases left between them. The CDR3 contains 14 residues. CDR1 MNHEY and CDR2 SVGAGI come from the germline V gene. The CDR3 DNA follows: TGTGCCAGCAGCCCACAGGGCGTAGGGACTGAAGCTTTCTTT. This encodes CASSPQGVGTEAFF.